This TCR beta chain emerged from a study of blood T cell repertoires in COVID-19. Study as a whole: COVID-19 samples, acute and convalescent, were from the United States, Italy and Spain. In each case, the material was cDNA or gDNA derived from T cells, B-cell-depleted T cells, or PBMCs.

A Seattle source enrolled patients during active infection and followed them longitudinally. As processed by the authors: Researchers report that nucleated cell counts were estimated from reference gene primer amplification. Assay: immunoSEQ multiplex PCR; the TCRdb copy retains only in-frame clones and omits some. D and trimming were read from the DNA, whereas the V and J calls and clone size are those reported in that table. The data hold over 150,000 clones, with approximately 85% observed a single time. V trimming: 0 bases; J trimming: 5 bases; junction bases outside the gene matches: 8. CDR1 and CDR2 from the germline V gene are SGHKS and YYEKEE (reference sequence). The CDR3 has 16 amino acids.

The rearrangement links TRBV5-5 to TRBJ1-5; 7 nucleotides match TRBD1. Sequencing input: peripheral blood. The sequence came from a man aged 60 to 75 with COVID-19, enrolled during active disease. CDR3 protein: CASSLERQGRDQPQHF. CDR3 coding DNA: TGTGCCAGCAGCTTGGAAAGACAGGGTAGGGATCAGCCCCAGCATTTT.